The 30 T cell receptor beta chains listed next were all sequenced from one sample in a study of blood T cells in healthy people across ages. Primed by a sample-barcoded 5' primer and a J-beta primer mix, a second PCR proceeded for about 7 to 11 cycles. Each CDR3 protein is one row after TCRdb ran MiXCR on the 5' RACE reads. The repertoire has about 1.5 million distinct CDR3 sequences, 35% to 45% of them found once; the top ten carry around 4%. Sequencing was carried out using blood. Receptors were obtained from a woman in her late teens or twenties in good health.

This chain joins TRBV7-9 and TRBJ2-3; D perhaps matches TRBD1 (5 bases). V lost 4 bases to trimming and J lost 14 bases, with 22 bases between them. Germline CDR1 SEHNR, CDR2 FQNEAQ (reference sequence). This CDR3 region has 14 residues. The CDR3 DNA reads as TGTGCCAGCAGCTCCCAGGGTCTACTAATCCCTCCGTATTTT. It is translated as CASSSQGLLIPPYF.

V gene TRBV12-3 or TRBV12-4 combines with J gene TRBJ2-3, with D perhaps matching TRBD2 (5 bases). The V end was cut by 6 bases, the J end by 0 bases, with 16 bases between. This CDR3 has 16 amino acids. DNA of the CDR3: TGTGCCAGCAGCCGCGGGTTACGCACTAGCACAGATACGCAGTATTTT. This sequence encodes CASSRGLRTSTDTQYF.

V gene TRBV3-1 combines with J gene TRBJ2-3; TRBD2 is a possible D gene (5 bases). Looked up from germline, CDR1 is LGHDT and CDR2 is YNNKEL (reference sequence). The CDR3 extends over 15 amino acids. V was trimmed by 0 bases and J by 5 bases, leaving 12 bases between them. The CDR3 region has the DNA TGTGCCAGCAGCCAAGATGCGGGCACGCTAGATACGCAGTATTTT. Its protein is CASSQDAGTLDTQYF.

This clonotype was counted only a few times. V is TRBV27 and J is TRBJ1-5; the match to TRBD1 covers 8 bases. The ends lost 3 bases at V and 5 bases at J; junction bases unmatched: 9. CDR1 MNHEY and CDR2 SMNVEV come from the germline V gene (reference sequence). There are 16 residues in the CDR3. This CDR3 reads CASSLTPRGRDQPQHF. In nucleotides, the CDR3 is TGTGCCAGCAGTTTGACACCCAGGGGGCGAGATCAGCCCCAGCATTTT.

J is TRBJ2-3 and V is TRBV12-3 or TRBV12-4; 7 bases align to TRBD2. The CDR3 is 16 residues long. Trimming took 7 bases from V and 4 from J; bases not matched to a gene: 14. This CDR3 reads CASTPPGLMLSDTQYF. Written as DNA, the CDR3 is TGTGCCAGCACTCCTCCGGGACTAATGTTATCAGATACGCAGTATTTT.

Only one count was recorded for this clonotype. The rearrangement joins TRBV20-1 to TRBJ2-1; TRBD2 matches 9 bases. Germline assignment: CDR1 DFQATT and CDR2 SNEGSKA (reference sequence). V lost 6 bases and J lost 2; bases outside the gene matches: 14. This CDR3 is built from 17 residues. The DNA of the CDR3 is TGCAGTGCCCCAAGTTTTAGCGGGAGCGGTCCCTACAATGAGCAGTTCTTC. Residues: CSAPSFSGSGPYNEQFF.

This chain links TRBV11-2 with TRBJ2-1; 7 bases align to TRBD1. Germline V gene data show CDR1 as SGHAT and CDR2 as FQNNGV. J gave up 5 bases and V 5 bases, and 12 bases lay outside the gene matches. The CDR3 has 16 residues. Here the CDR3 DNA reads TGTGCCAGCAGCCCGATTCAAGGGGGCGCAAACAATGAGCAGTTCTTC. Its protein is CASSPIQGGANNEQFF.

This rearrangement joins TRBV20-1 to TRBJ1-1; weak D call: TRBD1 (6 bases). CDR1 is DFQATT and CDR2 is SNEGSKA in the germline V gene (reference sequence). CDR3 length: 13 amino acids. Trimming cost V 0 bases and J 4 bases, with 9 bases left between them. The CDR3 here is CSAREPGATEAFF. CDR3 bases: TGCAGTGCTAGAGAACCGGGGGCCACTGAAGCTTTCTTT.

J is TRBJ2-1 and V is TRBV7-9; 15 bases line up with TRBD2. The ends lost 5 bases at V and 8 bases at J; junction bases unmatched: 13. This CDR3 spans 18 amino acids. Germline values: CDR1 SEHNR, CDR2 FQNEAQ (reference sequence). In nucleotides, the CDR3 is TGTGCCAGCAGCCTGGGACTAGCGGGAGGAGCCTTCTTTGATGAGCAGTTCTTC. The encoded protein is CASSLGLAGGAFFDEQFF.

This clonotype was observed a handful of times. The chain employs TRBV5-1 and TRBJ2-1, with D possibly TRBD2 on 6 matching bases. CDR3 size: 15 residues. V lost 0 bases, J lost 6 bases, and 13 bases lay in between. In germline, CDR1 is SGHRS, CDR2 YFSETQ. The DNA of the CDR3 is TGCGCCAGCAGCTTGGACGGGAGCACTTCCAATGAGCAGTTCTTC. Translation gives CASSLDGSTSNEQFF.

This chain links TRBV10-2 with TRBJ1-2; D remains ambiguous. Deletions cut 6 bases from V and 3 bases from J, with 14 bases between. Germline assignment: CDR1 WSHSY and CDR2 SAAADI. The CDR3 has 14 amino acids. This CDR3 is CASSETASYYGYTF. DNA of the CDR3: TGCGCCAGCAGCGAAACAGCGAGCTACTATGGCTACACCTTC.

This clonotype was observed a few times. The gene calls are TRBV6-5 and TRBJ1-6; D gene unclear. The CDR3 contains 13 residues. In germline, CDR1 is MNHEY, CDR2 SVGAGI. V shed 0 bases and J shed 7 bases, with 4 bases lying between them. CDR3: CASSYSRNSPLHF. CDR3 coding DNA: TGTGCCAGCAGTTACTCGAGGAATTCACCCCTCCACTTT.

The chain links TRBV5-1 to TRBJ2-3, with 10 nucleotides matching TRBD2. CDR1 SGHRS and CDR2 YFSETQ come from the germline V gene. With V trimmed by 5 bases and J by 0 bases, 6 bases remained unmatched. This CDR3 region has 16 residues. CDR3 protein: CASRYVLAGSTDTQYF. Here the CDR3 DNA reads TGCGCCAGCAGATACGTACTAGCGGGAAGCACAGATACGCAGTATTTT.

Remarks on this clonotype: A read error may account for a junction end that differs from germline. This rearrangement joins TRBV7-2 to TRBJ2-5; 7 bases are a match to TRBD2. The assigned J gene may be wrong: the sequence end matches TRBJ2-7 better. There are 13 residues in the CDR3. Germline V gene lookup returns CDR1 SGHTA and CDR2 FQGNSA. The CDR3 nucleotides read TGTGACAGCAGCGTAAGCGGGATTTTCGAGCAGTACTTC. Translated: CDSSVSGIFEQYF.

The chain links TRBV7-2 to TRBJ2-4; possibly TRBD1 for D (6 bases). The J call may be in error: the DNA end matches TRBJ2-5 better. The CDR3 has 14 residues. Germline loops: CDR1 SGHTA, CDR2 FQGNSA. CDR3 nucleotide sequence: TGTGCCAGCAGCTTAGGATGGGGGCTCGAGACCCAGTACTTC. This sequence encodes CASSLGWGLETQYF.

For the CDR3, the DNA is TGTGCCAGCAGCTTAGAGTCGGGGGTTCGGCAGTACTTC. This gives the protein CASSLESGVRQYF. This chain links TRBV7-9 with TRBJ2-5; TRBD2 might be the D (6 bases). The CDR3 is made up of 13 amino acids. Germline lookup yields CDR1 SEHNR and CDR2 FQNEAQ (reference sequence). The germline V and J ends were trimmed by 1 base and 11 bases, with 14 bases remaining between them.

Comments on this clonotype: Compared with germline, one end of the junction differs, possibly owing to a read error. The rearrangement joins TRBV2 to TRBJ1-2, with D unresolved. From germline, CDR1 is SNHLY and CDR2 FYNNEI. The CDR3 length is 14 residues. The CDR3 protein is CASSDSGTKYGYTF. CDR3 DNA: TGTGCCAGCAGTGATTCAGGAACTAAATATGGCTACACCTTC.

This clonotype occurred many times. The chain uses TRBV6-2 or TRBV6-3 and TRBJ2-6; D gene unclear. From germline, CDR1 is MNHEY and CDR2 SVGEGT. Trimming removed 2 bases from V and 0 bases from J, with 5 bases in between. The CDR3 is 15 amino acids. This CDR3 is CASSYGLSGANVLTF. The CDR3 DNA reads TGTGCCAGCAGTTACGGCCTCTCTGGGGCCAACGTCCTGACTTTC.

This clonotype has only a few counts. The gene calls are TRBV3-1 and TRBJ2-3, with 9 bases fitting TRBD2. Germline CDR1 reads LGHDT; CDR2 reads YNNKEL (reference sequence). This CDR3 is built from 18 residues. Trimming removed 0 bases from V and 4 bases from J; junction bases left unmatched: 11. The CDR3 reads CASSQDPLAGRSSDTQYF. CDR3 in DNA: TGTGCCAGCAGCCAAGATCCCCTAGCGGGAAGGTCGTCAGATACGCAGTATTTT.

This rearrangement joins TRBV20-1 to TRBJ1-1; unclear D gene. The CDR3 is 13 amino acids. Germline V gene sequence: CDR1 DFQATT, CDR2 SNEGSKA (reference sequence). Trimming shortened V by 4 bases and J by 5 bases, and 14 bases separated the two germline ends. The CDR3 loop is CSAKDPWSTEAFF. CDR3 sequence (DNA): TGCAGTGCTAAAGACCCATGGAGTACTGAAGCTTTCTTT.

This clonotype was seen only a few times. The rearrangement uses TRBV20-1 and TRBJ2-3; 7 bases match TRBD1. This CDR3 spans 14 amino acids. Trimming at V came to 1 base and at J to 0 bases, leaving 1 base not matched to a gene. Germline V CDR1 and CDR2: DFQATT, SNEGSKA (reference sequence). CDR3 nucleotides: TGCAGTGCTAGAGGACAGGGCAGCACAGATACGCAGTATTTT. Translated: CSARGQGSTDTQYF.

Comment on this clonotype: A much larger clone lies a single base off, so this may be a read error. The chain is built from TRBV5-1 and TRBJ2-1, with 8 bases matching TRBD1. V shed 3 bases and J 10 bases; nucleotides not matched to a gene: 12. The V gene's germline CDR1 is SGHRS and CDR2 YFSETQ. The CDR3 contains 15 residues. CDR3 amino acids: CASSSSTGARYEQFF. CDR3 DNA sequence: TGCGCCAGCAGCTCGTCGACAGGGGCGAGGTACGAGCAGTTCTTC.

This clonotype came up a few times. The chain combines TRBV15 with TRBJ1-2, with unresolved D. The CDR3 length is 15 residues. V was trimmed by 0 bases and J by 1 base, leaving 9 bases between them. Germline CDR1 and CDR2: LNHNV and YYDKDF (reference sequence). The CDR3, as DNA: TGTGCCACCAGCAGAGATCTACAGCTTAACTATGGCTACACCTTC. It yields the protein CATSRDLQLNYGYTF.

The genes are TRBV18 and TRBJ1-5; no clear D. Trimming shortened V by 2 bases and J by 0 bases, and 8 bases separated the two germline ends. Germline lookup yields CDR1 KGHSH and CDR2 LQKENI. The CDR3 runs 15 residues. The CDR3 sequence: CASSPAGASNQPQHF. As DNA, the CDR3 is TGTGCCAGCTCACCAGCGGGAGCTAGCAATCAGCCCCAGCATTTT.

This chain connects TRBV7-2 to TRBJ2-1; the D gene is possibly TRBD2 (5 bases). CDR3 length: 17 residues. The ends were cut back, 1 base at V and 0 bases at J, with 13 bases in the middle. Germline CDR1 is SGHTA and CDR2 is FQGNSA. CDR3 amino acids: CASSLVGSSGSYNEQFF. The CDR3 DNA reads TGTGCCAGCAGCTTAGTAGGGAGTTCGGGCTCCTACAATGAGCAGTTCTTC. The whole variable domain, remainder taken from reference TRBV7-2 and TRBJ2-1, is GAGVSQSPSNKVTEKGKDVELRCDPISGHTALYWYRQSLGQGLEFLIYFQGNSAPDKSGLPSDRFSAERTGGSVSTLTIQRTQQEDSAVYLCASSLVGSSGSYNEQFFGPGTRLTVL.

Turning to this clonotype: Compared with germline, one end of the junction differs, possibly owing to a read error. V and J are TRBV9 and TRBJ2-3; 7 bases fit TRBD1. This CDR3 comprises 15 residues. Germline V gene lookup returns CDR1 SGDLS and CDR2 YYNGEE. The CDR3 loop reads CASSVEGACSDTQYF. The CDR3 nucleotides read TGTGCCAGCAGCGTAGAGGGGGCGTGTTCAGATACCCAGTATTTT.

V usage is TRBV27 and J usage is TRBJ2-1; the match to TRBD1 covers 7 bases. The germline gives CDR1 MNHEY, CDR2 SMNVEV (reference sequence). The CDR3 covers 13 residues. The J segment lost 12 bases and the V segment lost 5 bases, leaving 10 bases of the junction unmatched. CDR3 protein: CASSEGASSVQFF. DNA of the CDR3: TGTGCCAGCAGTGAGGGGGCCAGCTCAGTGCAGTTCTTC.

This clonotype was seen only a few times. This rearrangement joins TRBV7-9 to TRBJ1-2; 9 bases align to TRBD1. Germline V gives CDR1 SEHNR, CDR2 FQNEAQ (reference sequence). The CDR3 runs to 16 residues. Unmatched junction bases numbered 11, after V lost 6 bases and J lost 3 bases. Written as DNA, the CDR3 is TGTGCCAGCAGAATCACAGGGGGCTCAAGGGACTATGGCTACACCTTC. It translates to CASRITGGSRDYGYTF. The full variable domain, completed using reference TRBV7-9 and TRBJ1-2, is DTGVSQNPRHKITKRGQNVTFRCDPISEHNRLYWYRQTLGQGPEFLTYFQNEAQLEKSRLLSDRFSAERPKGSFSTLEIQRTEQGDSAMYLCASRITGGSRDYGYTFGSGTRLTVV.

The chain has TRBV9 and TRBJ2-1; a possible D gene is TRBD1 (5 bases). There are 14 residues in the CDR3. Germline CDR1 reads SGDLS; CDR2 reads YYNGEE. Deletions cut 0 bases from V and 7 bases from J, with 11 bases between. The chain's CDR3 is CASSVDPGMNEQFF. In DNA, the CDR3 is TGTGCCAGCAGCGTAGATCCAGGGATGAATGAGCAGTTCTTC.

V gene TRBV7-4 combines with J gene TRBJ1-2; 9 bases map to TRBD1. The germline V gene encodes CDR1 SGHVT and CDR2 SQSDAQ. With 6 bases clipped from V and 1 base from J, the junction kept 15 bases outside the gene matches. The CDR3 totals 18 residues. The CDR3 nucleotides read TGTGCCAGCAGGCCTTCTTCTCCCGGGACAGGGATTAACTATGGCTACACCTTC. Translation gives CASRPSSPGTGINYGYTF.